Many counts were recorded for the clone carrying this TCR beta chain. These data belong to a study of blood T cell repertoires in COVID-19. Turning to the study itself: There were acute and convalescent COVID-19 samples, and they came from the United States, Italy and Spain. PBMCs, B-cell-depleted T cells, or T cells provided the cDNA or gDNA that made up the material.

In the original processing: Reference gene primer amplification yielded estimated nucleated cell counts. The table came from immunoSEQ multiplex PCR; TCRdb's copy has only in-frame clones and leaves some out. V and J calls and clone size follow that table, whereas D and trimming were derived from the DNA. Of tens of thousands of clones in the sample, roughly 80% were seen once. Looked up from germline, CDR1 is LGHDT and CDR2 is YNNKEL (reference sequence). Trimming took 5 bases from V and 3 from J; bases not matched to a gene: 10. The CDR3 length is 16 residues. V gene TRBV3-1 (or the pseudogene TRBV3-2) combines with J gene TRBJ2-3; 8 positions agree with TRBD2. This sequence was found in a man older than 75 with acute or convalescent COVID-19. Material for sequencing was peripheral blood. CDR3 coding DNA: TGTGCCAGCAGCTATTATGGGTCTAGCGGGACAGATACGCAGTATTTT. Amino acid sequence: CASSYYGSSGTDTQYF.